This paragraph covers one T cell receptor (beta chain) sequence. The target of this receptor is not known. No clone much larger than this one lies a single base away; base qualities are absent. The data are from a study of early T cells in non-severe SARS-CoV-2 infection listed by TCRdb under 2021. Looking at the study overall: Because TCR sequencing relied on bulk RNA taken from unsorted whole blood, pairing of alpha and beta chains was not possible.

Library method: 5' RACE. The run used a NextSeq 500. To correct for sequencing error and PCR bias, the TCR library protocol tagged individual cDNA molecules with unique molecular identifiers. Sequencing covered both TCR alpha and beta chains, and within each sample the abundances of alpha and beta sequences were tightly co-correlated. Per the source publication's procedure: Decombinator V4 was used to annotate TCR sequences for V gene, J gene and CDR3. TCRs were defined as expanded if a significant change between any two time points was detected under a Poisson model with p below 0.0001. TCR abundances were normalised to the total number of TCRs sequenced per sample and expressed as counts per million. VDJdb, accessed on 1 November 2021, was searched for TCRs annotated for CMV, EBV and SARS-CoV-2, and TCRs annotated for more than one antigen were excluded. The public reads were reprocessed in TCRdb via fastp at Q25 and MiXCR, keeping in-frame beta chains. Each entry merges the rows of one CDR3 protein and shows their most common DNA and genes. The V and J calls, along with clone size, are taken from TCRdb and not from the paper's own processing. The sample table holds about 46,000 distinct CDR3 sequences, of which approximately 9% were seen once. Clones ranked in the top ten supply around 5.3% of the sample.

Overall study results and their limits: VDJdb matching was skewed toward anti-spike CD8 responses, so virus-specific expansions were likely underestimated and private and CD4 specificities were missed.

This was a case-control study nested in a cohort of healthcare workers in London, UK, who had nasopharyngeal swab PCR tests and blood samples taken every week. Healthcare workers were enrolled in the week of the UK lockdown, from 23 to 31 March 2020, and were followed every week for up to roughly 15 weeks. The TCR originated in an adult who was a healthcare worker with PCR-confirmed SARS-CoV-2 infection or an uninfected control (not recorded which). This material consisted of whole blood, taken at baseline.

The CDR3 sequence is CASSQGTGAQPQHF. The sequence in DNA is TGTGCCAGCAGCCAGGGGACAGGGGCTCAGCCCCAGCATTTT. The chain was built from TRBV14 and TRBJ1-5; TRBD1 lines up with 10 middle nucleotides. Taken from the germline V gene, the CDR1 and CDR2 loops are SGHDN and FVKESK. Unmatched junction bases come to 2, with V trimmed by 3 bases and J by 6 bases. Its CDR3 holds 14 amino acids, cysteine through phenylalanine. The DNA shown is the 42-base CDR3, in frame from base 1.